The source of this T cell receptor (beta chain) is a study of T cells in localized non-small cell lung cancer. The V gene's germline CDR1 is MGHRA and CDR2 YSYEKL. The CDR3 spans 13 residues. The V and J ends lost 4 bases and 7 bases respectively, with 13 bases between them. This clone was picked up a small number of times. Its target is unknown. Profiled with immunoSEQ multiplex PCR; TCRdb holds only in-frame clones, not every one. Altogether over 900 clones are present, 33% being singletons, with the ten largest covering about 16%. Whole-study results and caveats: The study found T cell clonality highest in uninvolved adjacent lung, above tumor. As only one tumor region underwent sequencing, heterogeneity remains possible.

The sequence was obtained from an older female donor with stage III squamous cell lung carcinoma. This material consisted of normal lung tissue next to the tumor, taken before any cancer treatment. V gene TRBV4-1 combines with J gene TRBJ1-1; D unclear. The CDR3 DNA reads TGCGCCAGCAGCCGTGCAGGCGTTAGTGAAGCTTTCTTT. Protein product: CASSRAGVSEAFF.